The clone carrying this T cell receptor (beta chain) was found once. Its antigen is still unknown. The sample originates from a study of graft-versus-host responses after intestinal transplantation. Study information: All recipients were given anti-thymocyte globulin induction, and tacrolimus and steroids were then administered for roughly 3 years.

Germline-derived CDR1 and CDR2 are LNHDA and SQIVND (reference sequence). This CDR3 has 15 residues. V lost 0 bases and J lost 2; bases outside the gene matches: 1. Study-level findings and limits: GvH clones were found in recipient marrow; some appeared first in ileum or blood.

Here immunoSEQ multiplex PCR was the method, and the copy in TCRdb shows in-frame clones only, minus some. The sample contains approximately 70,000 clones, approximately 88% of which appear only once. The chain recombines TRBV19 with TRBJ2-5; 9 bases agree with TRBD2. The sequencing used unstimulated CD8+ T cells sorted from spleen or lymph node cells, collected before intestinal transplant. This clonotype originated in a human donor who received an intestinal transplant. In nucleotides, the CDR3 is TGTGCCAGTAGTATAGAGGCGGGGGGGCAAGAGACCCAGTACTTC. It specifies CASSIEAGGQETQYF.